These T cell receptor beta chains were read from a single sample in a study of blood T cell repertoires in COVID-19. Some clones are missing from TCRdb's copy, which holds only in-frame ones; the method was immunoSEQ multiplex PCR. The sample carries around 190,000 clones, roughly four fifths recorded once. Input material: peripheral blood. The receptor set was obtained from a woman in her seventies with COVID-19, enrolled during active disease. The CDR3 runs from the conserved cysteine through the conserved F or W. D genes are given only for firm matches. Only part of the rows carry a size: once, few, many, or a class if the clone is expanded.

D gene	V gene	clone size	J gene	CDR3 protein	CDR3 DNA
TRBD2	TRBV28	.	TRBJ2-5	CASSLGGRGETQYF	TGTGCCAGCAGTTTGGGGGGGAGGGGTGAGACCCAGTACTTC
TRBD1	TRBV7-6	.	TRBJ2-5	CASSPRFTGGGETQYF	TGTGCCAGCAGCCCACGGTTTACAGGGGGAGGAGAGACCCAGTACTTC
.	TRBV9	.	TRBJ2-5	CASSTTGETQYF	TGTGCCAGCAGCACGACGGGAGAGACCCAGTACTTC
.	TRBV28	.	TRBJ1-6	CGSMGSWSSSSYNSPLHF	TGTGGCAGCATGGGTTCGTGGAGTTCGAGCTCCTATAATTCACCCCTCCACTTT
.	TRBV27	.	TRBJ1-1	CASSFDRFIGDTEAFF	TGTGCCAGCAGTTTTGACCGATTCATAGGGGACACTGAAGCTTTCTTT
.	TRBV27	.	TRBJ1-2	CASSSGSRVIPYGYTF	TGTGCCAGCAGCTCCGGGAGCAGGGTGATCCCCTATGGCTACACCTTC
.	TRBV27	.	TRBJ2-3	CASNLAGGDTQYF	TGTGCCAGCAATCTGGCCGGAGGAGATACGCAGTATTTT
.	TRBV21-1	.	TRBJ1-6	CASSKQGSYNSPLHF	TGTGCCAGCAGCAAACAGGGATCTTATAATTCACCCCTCCACTTT
TRBD2	TRBV5-6	.	TRBJ2-1	CASSFGLEVGNEQFF	TGTGCCAGCAGCTTCGGACTAGAGGTAGGCAATGAGCAGTTCTTC
.	TRBV7-9	.	TRBJ2-1	CASSLGSSYNEQFF	TGTGCCAGCAGCTTGGGGAGCTCCTACAATGAGCAGTTCTTC
TRBD2	TRBV5-1	.	TRBJ2-1	CASSLVAGEGLNEQFF	TGCGCCAGCAGCTTGGTAGCGGGAGAGGGTTTGAATGAGCAGTTCTTC
.	TRBV27	.	TRBJ2-7	CASSLGDNEQYF	TGTGCCAGCAGTCTTGGGGACAACGAGCAGTACTTC
TRBD1	TRBV27	.	TRBJ2-1	CASSSRAPGQGGNEQFF	TGTGCCAGCAGTTCGCGAGCACCGGGACAGGGGGGAAATGAGCAGTTCTTC
.	TRBV3-1/TRBV3-2	.	TRBJ1-1	CASSPLGGNTEAFF	TGTGCCAGCAGCCCCCTGGGAGGGAACACTGAAGCTTTCTTT
TRBD1	TRBV5-1	once	TRBJ1-6	CASSLGQGETPLHF	TGCGCCAGCAGCTTGGGACAGGGGGAAACACCCCTCCACTTT
TRBD1	TRBV15	.	TRBJ1-2	CATSRGGTGDGYTF	TGTGCCACCAGCAGAGGGGGGACAGGGGATGGCTACACCTTC
.	TRBV2	.	TRBJ2-1	CASSSRGYNEQFF	TGTGCCAGCAGTAGCAGGGGTTACAATGAGCAGTTCTTC
.	TRBV21-1	.	TRBJ2-3	CASSKGGSGRAPDTQYF	TGTGCCAGCAGCAAAGGGGGAAGCGGGAGGGCCCCAGATACGCAGTATTTT
TRBD1	TRBV6-5	few	TRBJ1-2	CASTPGQGVYGYTF	TGTGCCAGCACCCCGGGACAGGGGGTCTATGGCTACACCTTC
.	TRBV18	.	TRBJ1-2	CASSPMGDTNYGYTF	TGTGCCAGCTCACCAATGGGAGATACTAACTATGGCTACACCTTC
.	TRBV28	once	TRBJ2-5	CASTEGGPKETQYF	TGTGCCAGCACCGAGGGGGGGCCCAAAGAGACCCAGTACTTC
TRBD2	TRBV6-6	.	TRBJ2-7	CASSYPVGGPGYEQYF	TGTGCCAGCAGTTACCCCGTGGGAGGGCCGGGGTACGAGCAGTACTTC
.	TRBV2	.	TRBJ1-2	CASSSGTNYGYTF	TGTGCCAGCAGCTCCGGGACTAACTATGGCTACACCTTC
.	TRBV6-5	.	TRBJ1-2	CASSYGAGRRGYTF	TGTGCCAGCAGTTACGGCGCGGGAAGAAGAGGCTACACCTTC
.	TRBV11-3	.	TRBJ2-7	CASSLKPYEQYF	TGTGCCAGCAGCTTGAAGCCCTACGAGCAGTACTTC
TRBD1	TRBV30	.	TRBJ1-2	CAWSSPDRGYGYTF	TGTGCCTGGAGTTCCCCCGACAGGGGCTATGGCTACACCTTC
TRBD1	TRBV14	.	TRBJ2-4	CASSLGTGWNIQYF	TGTGCCAGCAGCCTAGGGACAGGATGGAACATTCAGTACTTC
.	TRBV15	.	TRBJ2-4	CATSREGGAKNIQYF	TGTGCCACCAGCAGAGAGGGGGGAGCCAAAAACATTCAGTACTTC
.	TRBV7-2	.	TRBJ2-7	CASSLNRVRQYF	TGTGCCAGCAGCTTGAACAGGGTTCGGCAGTACTTC
.	TRBV7-8	.	TRBJ1-2	CASSLGAPANYGYTF	TGTGCCAGCAGCTTAGGGGCACCCGCTAACTATGGCTACACCTTC
.	TRBV4-3	.	TRBJ2-3	CASSQDDPGTRTDTQYF	TGCGCCAGCAGCCAAGATGACCCGGGAACTCGCACAGATACGCAGTATTTT
.	TRBV4-3	.	TRBJ1-4	CASSQERGRAEKLFF	TGCGCCAGCAGCCAAGAAAGGGGTCGAGCTGAAAAACTGTTTTTT
TRBD2	TRBV6-5	once	TRBJ2-5	CASSYSAGGGETQYF	TGTGCCAGCAGTTACTCGGCGGGAGGGGGCGAGACCCAGTACTTC
.	TRBV28	.	TRBJ2-7	CASSSGSFYEQYF	TGTGCCAGCAGTTCGGGATCCTTCTACGAGCAGTACTTC
.	TRBV28	once	TRBJ1-5	CASSRRSNQPQHF	TGTGCCAGCAGTCGGAGAAGCAATCAGCCCCAGCATTTT
.	TRBV7-2	.	TRBJ2-2	CASSLGPEMRTGELFF	TGTGCCAGCAGCTTAGGCCCAGAGATGAGGACCGGGGAGCTGTTTTTT
.	TRBV5-1	.	TRBJ1-5	CASSLGGQLNQPQHF	TGCGCCAGCAGCTTGGGAGGACAGCTTAATCAGCCCCAGCATTTT
.	TRBV30	.	TRBJ1-4	CAWSAGLHGNEKLFF	TGTGCCTGGAGTGCAGGCCTCCACGGTAATGAAAAACTGTTTTTT
TRBD2	TRBV20-1	.	TRBJ2-3	CSASRLAGALGTDTQYF	TGCAGTGCTAGTAGGCTAGCGGGAGCCCTGGGCACAGATACGCAGTATTTT
TRBD1	TRBV11-2	.	TRBJ1-6	CASSRGQVDSPLHF	TGTGCCAGCAGCCGAGGACAGGTGGATTCACCCCTCCACTTT
.	TRBV18	.	TRBJ2-3	CASSPVPSSTDTQYF	TGTGCCAGCTCACCAGTACCGAGTAGCACAGATACGCAGTATTTT
TRBD2	TRBV7-2	.	TRBJ2-3	CASSLTGAGGGGYTQYF	TGTGCCAGCAGCTTAACTGGAGCGGGAGGTGGGGGATATACGCAGTATTTT
.	TRBV7-3	.	TRBJ2-2	CASSFGVTGELFF	TGTGCCAGCAGCTTCGGTGTCACCGGGGAGCTGTTTTTT